This passage covers 5 T cell receptor beta chains from one sample sequenced in a study of blood T cell repertoires in COVID-19. TCRdb's table, derived via immunoSEQ multiplex PCR, lists solely in-frame clones and lacks some. The sample shows some 330,000 clones, 85% to 90% of them seen only once. The sequenced sample was peripheral blood. Every receptor here comes from a woman in her forties or fifties with active or convalescent COVID-19.

The rearrangement joins TRBV13 to TRBJ2-2; 12 bases align to TRBD1. Germline-derived CDR1 and CDR2 are PRHDT and FYEKMQ (reference sequence). With V trimmed by 6 bases and J by 2 bases, 19 bases remained unmatched. This CDR3 has 21 residues. CDR3 nucleotide sequence: TGTGCCAGCAGGCCAATTAAACTTTCCGGGACAGGGGGCCTCAACACCGGGGAGCTGTTTTTT. Protein sequence: CASRPIKLSGTGGLNTGELFF.

The genes are TRBV4-3 and TRBJ2-3; possibly TRBD2 for D (6 bases). Germline V gene sequence: CDR1 LGHNA, CDR2 YSLEER. Trimming shortened V by 1 base and J by 0 bases, and 14 bases separated the two germline ends. This CDR3 has 17 residues. The CDR3: CASSQGGLGLSTDTQYF. Here the CDR3 DNA reads TGCGCCAGCAGCCAAGGGGGACTCGGACTTAGCACAGATACGCAGTATTTT.

The CDR3 bases are TGTGCCAGCAGCCCTACCCGGACAGGCCCCCCTGTGGAGCAGTTCTTC. The encoded protein is CASSPTRTGPPVEQFF. This chain joins TRBV13 and TRBJ2-1, with TRBD1 identical over 7 bases. J was trimmed by 10 bases and V by 5 bases; bases with no gene match: 17. In germline, CDR1 is PRHDT, CDR2 FYEKMQ (reference sequence). The CDR3 spans 16 residues.

J is TRBJ1-2 and V is TRBV18; 10 nucleotides line up with TRBD1. V lost 3 bases, J lost 6 bases, and 7 bases stayed unmatched. Germline V CDR1 and CDR2: KGHSH, LQKENI. The CDR3 is 15 amino acids. CDR3 nucleotide sequence: TGTGCCAGCTCACCCCGGACAGGGGGTAGGGATGGCTACACCTTC. Protein sequence: CASSPRTGGRDGYTF.

V usage is TRBV18 and J usage is TRBJ1-6, with TRBD1 as a possible D gene (5 bases). The CDR3 totals 14 residues. Between the trimmed V and J ends, which lost 6 bases and 8 bases, there was a span of 14 bases. Germline V gene lookup returns CDR1 KGHSH and CDR2 LQKENI. CDR3 DNA: TGTGCCAGCTCCCCGACAGCGACGGATTCACCCCTCCACTTT. Amino acid sequence: CASSPTATDSPLHF.